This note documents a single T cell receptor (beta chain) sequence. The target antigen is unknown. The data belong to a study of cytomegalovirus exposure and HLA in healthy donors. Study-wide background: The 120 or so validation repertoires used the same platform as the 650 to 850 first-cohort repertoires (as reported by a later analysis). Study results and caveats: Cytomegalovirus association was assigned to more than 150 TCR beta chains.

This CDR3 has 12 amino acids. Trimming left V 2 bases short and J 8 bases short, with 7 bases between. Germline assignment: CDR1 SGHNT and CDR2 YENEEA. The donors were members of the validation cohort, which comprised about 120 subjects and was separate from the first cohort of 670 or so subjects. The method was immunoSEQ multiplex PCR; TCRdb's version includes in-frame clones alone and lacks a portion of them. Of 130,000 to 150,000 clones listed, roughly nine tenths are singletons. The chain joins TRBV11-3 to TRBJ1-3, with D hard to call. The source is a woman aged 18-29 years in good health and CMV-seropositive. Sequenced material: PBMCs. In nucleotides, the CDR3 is TGTGCCAGCAGCTTACGCGGGGACACCATATATTTT. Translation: CASSLRGDTIYF.